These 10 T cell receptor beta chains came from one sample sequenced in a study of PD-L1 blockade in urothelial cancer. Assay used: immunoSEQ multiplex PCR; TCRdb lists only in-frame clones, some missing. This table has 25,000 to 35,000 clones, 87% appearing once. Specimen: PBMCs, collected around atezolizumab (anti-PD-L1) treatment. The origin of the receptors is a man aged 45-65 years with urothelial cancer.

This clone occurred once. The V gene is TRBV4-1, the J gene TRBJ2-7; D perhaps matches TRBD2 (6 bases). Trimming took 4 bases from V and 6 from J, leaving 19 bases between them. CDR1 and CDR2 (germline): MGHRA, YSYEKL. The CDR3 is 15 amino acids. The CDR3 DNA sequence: TGCGCCAGCAGCCCCCGTCAGGGAGGAGGTAGCGAGCAGTACTTC. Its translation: CASSPRQGGGSEQYF.

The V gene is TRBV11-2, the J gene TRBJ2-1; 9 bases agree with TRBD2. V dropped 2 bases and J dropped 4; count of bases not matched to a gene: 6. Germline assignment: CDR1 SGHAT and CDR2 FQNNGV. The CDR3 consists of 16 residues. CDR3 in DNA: TGTGCCAGCAGCTTAACCGGGACTAGCTATTACAATGAGCAGTTCTTC. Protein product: CASSLTGTSYYNEQFF.

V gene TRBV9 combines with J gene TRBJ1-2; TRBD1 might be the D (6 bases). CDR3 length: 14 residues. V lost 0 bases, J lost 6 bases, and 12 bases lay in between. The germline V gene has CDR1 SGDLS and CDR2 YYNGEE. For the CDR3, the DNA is TGTGCCAGCAGCGTAGTAGACAGGCCCGATGGCTACACCTTC. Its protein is CASSVVDRPDGYTF.

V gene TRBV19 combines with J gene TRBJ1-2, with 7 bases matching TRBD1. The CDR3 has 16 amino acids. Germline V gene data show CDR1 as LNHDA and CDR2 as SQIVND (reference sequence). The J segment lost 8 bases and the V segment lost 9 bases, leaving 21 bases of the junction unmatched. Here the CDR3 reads CASQYRGRDFQLGYTF. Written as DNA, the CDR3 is TGTGCCAGCCAGTACAGGGGACGGGATTTTCAGTTGGGCTACACCTTC. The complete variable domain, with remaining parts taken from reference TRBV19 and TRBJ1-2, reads DGGITQSPKYLFRKEGQNVTLSCEQNLNHDAMYWYRQDPGQGLRLIYYSQIVNDFQKGDIAEGYSVSREKKESFPLTVTSAQKNPTAFYLCASQYRGRDFQLGYTFGSGTRLTVV.

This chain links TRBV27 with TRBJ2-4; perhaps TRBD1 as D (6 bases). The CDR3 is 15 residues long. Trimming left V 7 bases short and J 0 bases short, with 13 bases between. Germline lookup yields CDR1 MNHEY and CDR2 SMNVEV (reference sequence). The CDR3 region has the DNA TGTGCCAGCATTAGCATACAGGGAGCCAAAAACATTCAGTACTTC. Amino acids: CASISIQGAKNIQYF.

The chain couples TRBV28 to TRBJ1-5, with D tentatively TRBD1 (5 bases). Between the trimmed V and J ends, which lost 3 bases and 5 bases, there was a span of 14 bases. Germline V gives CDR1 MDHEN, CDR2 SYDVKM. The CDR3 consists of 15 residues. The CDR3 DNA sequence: TGTGCCAGCAGTTTTCAGGGCCTCGCTTATCAGCCCCAGCATTTT. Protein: CASSFQGLAYQPQHF. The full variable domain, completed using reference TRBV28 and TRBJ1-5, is DVKVTQSSRYLVKRTGEKVFLECVQDMDHENMFWYRQDPGLGLRLIYFSYDVKMKEKGDIPEGYSVSREKKERFSLILESASTNQTSMYLCASSFQGLAYQPQHFGDGTRLSIL.

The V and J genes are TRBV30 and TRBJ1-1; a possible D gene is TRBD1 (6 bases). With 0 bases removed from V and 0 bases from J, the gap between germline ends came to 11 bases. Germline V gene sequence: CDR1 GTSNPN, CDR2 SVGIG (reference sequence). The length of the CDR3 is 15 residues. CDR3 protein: CAWSVWGPLNTEAFF. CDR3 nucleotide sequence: TGTGCCTGGAGTGTCTGGGGGCCCCTGAACACTGAAGCTTTCTTT.

The CDR3 spells CASSLVISYNEQFF. The CDR3 bases are TGTGCCAGCTCTCTAGTGATCTCCTACAATGAGCAGTTCTTC. V and J are TRBV7-2 and TRBJ2-1, with no clear D. The CDR3 is 14 residues long. Trimming took 8 bases from V and 0 from J, leaving 11 bases between them. Germline values: CDR1 SGHTA, CDR2 FQGNSA.

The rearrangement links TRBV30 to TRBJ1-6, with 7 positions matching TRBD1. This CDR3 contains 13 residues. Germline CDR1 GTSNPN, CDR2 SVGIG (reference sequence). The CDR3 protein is CAWSGTASSPLHF. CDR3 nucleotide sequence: TGTGCATGGTCGGGGACAGCAAGTTCACCCCTCCACTTT.

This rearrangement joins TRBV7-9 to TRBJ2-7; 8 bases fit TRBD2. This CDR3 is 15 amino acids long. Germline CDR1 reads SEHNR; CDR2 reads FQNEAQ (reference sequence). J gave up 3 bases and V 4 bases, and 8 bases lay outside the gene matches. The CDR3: CASSSSGSGSYEQYF. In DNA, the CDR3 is TGTGCCAGCAGCTCCTCTGGCAGCGGGAGCTACGAGCAGTACTTC.